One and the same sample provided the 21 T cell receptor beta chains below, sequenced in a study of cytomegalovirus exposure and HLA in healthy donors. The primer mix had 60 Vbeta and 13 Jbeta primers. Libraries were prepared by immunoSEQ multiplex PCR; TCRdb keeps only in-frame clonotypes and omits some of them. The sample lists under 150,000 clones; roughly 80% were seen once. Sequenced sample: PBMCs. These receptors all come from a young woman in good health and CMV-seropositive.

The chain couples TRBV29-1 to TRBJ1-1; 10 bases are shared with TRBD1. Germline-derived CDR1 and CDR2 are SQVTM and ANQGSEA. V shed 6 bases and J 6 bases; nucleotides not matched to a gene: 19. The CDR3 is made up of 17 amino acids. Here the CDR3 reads CSVDEGTGAAIGAEAFF. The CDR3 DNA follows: TGCAGCGTGGACGAGGGGACAGGGGCCGCCATTGGGGCTGAAGCTTTCTTT.

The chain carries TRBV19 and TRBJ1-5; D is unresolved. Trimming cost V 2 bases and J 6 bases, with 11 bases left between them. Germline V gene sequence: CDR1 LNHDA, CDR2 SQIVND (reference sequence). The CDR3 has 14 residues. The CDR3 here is CASSIIGVGQPQHF. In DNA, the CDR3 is TGTGCCAGTAGTATAATCGGGGTCGGTCAGCCCCAGCATTTT. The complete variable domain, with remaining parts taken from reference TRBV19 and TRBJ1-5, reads DGGITQSPKYLFRKEGQNVTLSCEQNLNHDAMYWYRQDPGQGLRLIYYSQIVNDFQKGDIAEGYSVSREKKESFPLTVTSAQKNPTAFYLCASSIIGVGQPQHFGDGTRLSIL.

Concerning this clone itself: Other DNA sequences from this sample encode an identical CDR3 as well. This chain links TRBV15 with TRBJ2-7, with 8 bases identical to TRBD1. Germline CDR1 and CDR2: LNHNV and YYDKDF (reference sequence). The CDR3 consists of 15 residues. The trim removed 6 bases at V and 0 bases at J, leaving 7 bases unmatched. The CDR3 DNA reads TGTGCCACCAGTAGGCTGGACAGGGACTCCTACGAGCAGTACTTC. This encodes CATSRLDRDSYEQYF.

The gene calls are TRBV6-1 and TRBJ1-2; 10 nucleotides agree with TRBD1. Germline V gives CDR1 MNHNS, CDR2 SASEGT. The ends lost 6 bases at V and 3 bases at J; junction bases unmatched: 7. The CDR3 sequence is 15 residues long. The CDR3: CASRAATGGYYGYTF. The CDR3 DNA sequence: TGTGCCAGCAGGGCCGCGACAGGGGGCTACTATGGCTACACCTTC.

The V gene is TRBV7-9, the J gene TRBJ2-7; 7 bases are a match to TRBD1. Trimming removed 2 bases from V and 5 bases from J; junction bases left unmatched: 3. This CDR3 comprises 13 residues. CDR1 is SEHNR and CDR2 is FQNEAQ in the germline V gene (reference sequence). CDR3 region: CASSLPQGDEQYF. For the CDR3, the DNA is TGTGCCAGCAGCTTACCTCAGGGGGACGAGCAGTACTTC.

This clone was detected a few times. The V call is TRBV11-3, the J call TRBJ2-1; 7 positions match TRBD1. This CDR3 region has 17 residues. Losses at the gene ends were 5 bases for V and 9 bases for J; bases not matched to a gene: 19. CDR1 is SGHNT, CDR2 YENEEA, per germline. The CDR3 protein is CASSLGSGSDRVSEQFF. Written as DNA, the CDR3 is TGTGCCAGCAGCCTCGGGTCGGGGAGCGACAGGGTCTCTGAGCAGTTCTTC.

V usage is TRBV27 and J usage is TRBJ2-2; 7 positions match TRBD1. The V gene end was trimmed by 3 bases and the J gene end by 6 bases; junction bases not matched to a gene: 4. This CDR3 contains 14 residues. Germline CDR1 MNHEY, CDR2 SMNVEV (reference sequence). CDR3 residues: CASSLDRMAGELFF. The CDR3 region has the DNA TGTGCCAGCAGTTTGGACAGGATGGCCGGGGAGCTGTTTTTT.

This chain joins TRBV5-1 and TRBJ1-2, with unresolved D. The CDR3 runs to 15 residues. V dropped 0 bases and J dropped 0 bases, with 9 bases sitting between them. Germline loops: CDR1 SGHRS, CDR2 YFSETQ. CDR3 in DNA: TGCGCCAGCAGCTTGGTGTCCGCAGCTAACTATGGCTACACCTTC. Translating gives CASSLVSAANYGYTF.

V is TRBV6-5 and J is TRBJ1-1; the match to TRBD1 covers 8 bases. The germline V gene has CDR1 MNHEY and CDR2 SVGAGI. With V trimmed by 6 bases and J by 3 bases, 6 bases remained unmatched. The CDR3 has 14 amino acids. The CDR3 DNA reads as TGTGCCAGCAGCCGAACAGGGGGGGACACTGAAGCTTTCTTT. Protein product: CASSRTGGDTEAFF.

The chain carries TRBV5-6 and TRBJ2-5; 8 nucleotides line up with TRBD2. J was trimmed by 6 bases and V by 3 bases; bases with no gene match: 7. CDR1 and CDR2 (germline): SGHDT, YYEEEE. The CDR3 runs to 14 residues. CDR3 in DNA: TGTGCCAGCAGCTACGGGACTAGTCCGAAGACCCAGTACTTC. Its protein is CASSYGTSPKTQYF.

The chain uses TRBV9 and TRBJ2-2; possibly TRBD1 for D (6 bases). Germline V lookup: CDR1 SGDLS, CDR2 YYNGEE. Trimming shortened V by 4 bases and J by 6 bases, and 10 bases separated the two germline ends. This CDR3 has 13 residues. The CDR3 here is CASSKQGAGELFF. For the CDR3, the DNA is TGTGCCAGCAGCAAACAGGGTGCCGGGGAGCTGTTTTTT.

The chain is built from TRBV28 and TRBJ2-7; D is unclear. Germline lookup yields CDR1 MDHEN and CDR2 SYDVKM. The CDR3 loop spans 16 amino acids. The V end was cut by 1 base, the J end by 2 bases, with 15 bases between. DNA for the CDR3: TGTGCCAGCAGTTTATATGGTCAGGTGTCACCCTACGAGCAGTACTTC. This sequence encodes CASSLYGQVSPYEQYF.

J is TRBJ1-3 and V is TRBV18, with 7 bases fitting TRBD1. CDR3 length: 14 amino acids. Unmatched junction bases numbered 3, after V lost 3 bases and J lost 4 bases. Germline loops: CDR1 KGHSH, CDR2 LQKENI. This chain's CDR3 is CASSPTGRGNTIYF. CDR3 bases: TGTGCCAGCTCACCGACAGGGCGAGGAAACACCATATATTTT.

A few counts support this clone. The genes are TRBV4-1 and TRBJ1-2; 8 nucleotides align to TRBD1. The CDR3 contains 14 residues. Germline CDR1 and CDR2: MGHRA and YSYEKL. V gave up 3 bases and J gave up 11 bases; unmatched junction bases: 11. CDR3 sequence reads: CASSHPAQGAGYTF. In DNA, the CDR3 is TGCGCCAGCAGCCACCCGGCCCAGGGGGCTGGGTACACCTTC.

CDR3 region: CASSVGGSVGGELFF. CDR3 bases: TGTGCCAGCAGCGTAGGCGGGAGCGTGGGCGGGGAGCTGTTTTTT. This chain uses TRBV9 with TRBJ2-2, with 7 bases that match TRBD2. The CDR3 spans 15 residues. The ends lost 0 bases at V and 7 bases at J; junction bases unmatched: 6. Germline V gene lookup returns CDR1 SGDLS and CDR2 YYNGEE.

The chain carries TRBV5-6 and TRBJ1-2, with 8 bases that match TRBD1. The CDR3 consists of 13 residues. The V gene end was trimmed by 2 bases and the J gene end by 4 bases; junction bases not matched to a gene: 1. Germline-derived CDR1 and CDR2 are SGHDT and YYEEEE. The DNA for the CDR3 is TGTGCCAGCAGCTTCGGACAGGGCTATGGCTACACCTTC. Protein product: CASSFGQGYGYTF.

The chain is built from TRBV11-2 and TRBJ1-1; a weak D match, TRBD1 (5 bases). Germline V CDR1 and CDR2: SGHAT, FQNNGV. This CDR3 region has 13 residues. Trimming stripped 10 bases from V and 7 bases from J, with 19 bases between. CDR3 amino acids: CATEKRQSGEAFF. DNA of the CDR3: TGTGCCACCGAGAAAAGACAGTCCGGTGAAGCTTTCTTT.

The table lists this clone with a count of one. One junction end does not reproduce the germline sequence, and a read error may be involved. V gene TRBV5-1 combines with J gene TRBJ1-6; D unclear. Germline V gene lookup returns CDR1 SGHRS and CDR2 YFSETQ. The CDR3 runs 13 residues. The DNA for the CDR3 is TGTGCCAGCAGCTTACCGTTTGGCAATCACCTCCACTTT. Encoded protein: CASSLPFGNHLHF. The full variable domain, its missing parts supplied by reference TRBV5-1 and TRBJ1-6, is KAGVTQTPRYLIKTRGQQVTLSCSPISGHRSVSWYQQTPGQGLQFLFEYFSETQRNKGNFPGRFSGRQFSNSRSEMNVSTLELGDSALYLCASSLPFGNHLHFGNGTRLTVT.

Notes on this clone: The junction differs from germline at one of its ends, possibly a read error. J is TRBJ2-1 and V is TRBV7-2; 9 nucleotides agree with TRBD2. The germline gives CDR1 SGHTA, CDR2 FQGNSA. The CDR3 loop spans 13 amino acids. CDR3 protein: CASSVAGAGEQFF. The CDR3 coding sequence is TGTGCCAGCAGCGTAGCGGGGGCTGGTGAGCAGTTCTTC.

CDR3 sequence: CASSSGTGAAYGYTF. The DNA of the CDR3 is TGCGCCAGCAGCTCCGGGACAGGGGCAGCCTATGGCTACACCTTC. V gene TRBV5-1 combines with J gene TRBJ1-2, with 10 bases aligning to TRBD1. The CDR3 is made up of 15 amino acids. Germline loops: CDR1 SGHRS, CDR2 YFSETQ. V lost 3 bases, J lost 4 bases, and 6 bases stayed unmatched.

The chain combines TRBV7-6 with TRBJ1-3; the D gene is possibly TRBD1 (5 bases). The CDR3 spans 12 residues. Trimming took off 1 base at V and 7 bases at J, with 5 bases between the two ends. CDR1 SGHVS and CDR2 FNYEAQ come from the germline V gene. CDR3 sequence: CASSLEGNTIYF. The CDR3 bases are TGTGCCAGCAGCTTAGAGGGGAACACCATATATTTT.